Each of the 3 T cell receptor beta chains below was sequenced from the same sample in a study of blood T cell repertoires in COVID-19. TCRdb's copy holds only in-frame clones and misses some; the assay was immunoSEQ multiplex PCR. The sample includes 35,000 to 45,000 clones, approximately 90% seen only once; the top ten take about 2.4%. Sequencing was done on a sample of peripheral blood. The receptors stem from a human donor in a cohort sampled during active COVID-19.

The chain recombines TRBV4-2 with TRBJ2-3, with D perhaps TRBD2 (6 bases). This CDR3 is 16 amino acids long. Germline CDR1 is LGHNA and CDR2 is YNFKEQ. The V end lost 1 base, the J end lost 6 bases, and 17 bases lay between the germline ends. The CDR3 coding sequence is TGTGCCAGCAGCCAAGTTTTCGGCGGGGCGGGGGATACGCAGTATTTT. This encodes CASSQVFGGAGDTQYF.

The V gene is TRBV3-1 (or the pseudogene TRBV3-2), the J gene TRBJ1-3; 7 positions match TRBD1. This CDR3 comprises 15 residues. J lost 6 bases, V lost 0 bases, and 5 bases had no gene match. Germline CDR1 is LGHDT and CDR2 is YNNKEL (reference sequence). For the CDR3, the DNA is TGTGCCAGCAGCCAAGATTTGACAGGGAAAAACACCATATATTTT. Protein product: CASSQDLTGKNTIYF.

The CDR3 nucleotides are TGTGCCAGCAGCAATTACAGTGCGAACACCGGGGAGCTGTTTTTT. Its protein product is CASSNYSANTGELFF. This chain links TRBV9 with TRBJ2-2, with D uncertain. The V end was cut by 4 bases, the J end by 0 bases, with 10 bases between. The CDR3 is made up of 15 amino acids. CDR1 is SGDLS, CDR2 YYNGEE, per germline.